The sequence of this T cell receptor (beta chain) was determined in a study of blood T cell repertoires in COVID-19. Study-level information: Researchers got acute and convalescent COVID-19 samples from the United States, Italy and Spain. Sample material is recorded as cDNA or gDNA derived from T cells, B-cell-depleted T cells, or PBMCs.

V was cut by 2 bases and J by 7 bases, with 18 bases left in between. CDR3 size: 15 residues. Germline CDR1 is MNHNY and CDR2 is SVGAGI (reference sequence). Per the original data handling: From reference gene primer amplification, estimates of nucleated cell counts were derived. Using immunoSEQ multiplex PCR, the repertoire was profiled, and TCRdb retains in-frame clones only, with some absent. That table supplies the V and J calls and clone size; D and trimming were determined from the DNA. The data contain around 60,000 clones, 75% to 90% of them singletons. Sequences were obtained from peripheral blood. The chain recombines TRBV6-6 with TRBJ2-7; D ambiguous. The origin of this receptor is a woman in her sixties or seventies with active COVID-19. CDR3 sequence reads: CASSYLTSGTWEQYF. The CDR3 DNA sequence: TGTGCCAGCAGTTACCTGACTTCCGGAACGTGGGAGCAGTACTTC.